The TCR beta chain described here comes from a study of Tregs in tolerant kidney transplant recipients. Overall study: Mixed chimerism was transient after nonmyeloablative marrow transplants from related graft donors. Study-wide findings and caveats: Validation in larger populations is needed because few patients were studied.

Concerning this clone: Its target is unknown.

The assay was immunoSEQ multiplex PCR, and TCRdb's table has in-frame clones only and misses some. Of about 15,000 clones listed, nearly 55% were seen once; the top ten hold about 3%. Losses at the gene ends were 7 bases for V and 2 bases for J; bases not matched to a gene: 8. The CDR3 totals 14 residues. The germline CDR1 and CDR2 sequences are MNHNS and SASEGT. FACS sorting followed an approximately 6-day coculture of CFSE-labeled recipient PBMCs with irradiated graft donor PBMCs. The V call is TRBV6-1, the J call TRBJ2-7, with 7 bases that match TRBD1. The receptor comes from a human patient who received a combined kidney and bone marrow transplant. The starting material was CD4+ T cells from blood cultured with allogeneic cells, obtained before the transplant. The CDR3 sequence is CASTPDRAPYEQYF. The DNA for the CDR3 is TGTGCCAGCACCCCCGACAGGGCCCCCTACGAGCAGTACTTC.